The T cell receptor beta chain described here comes from a study of Graves' ophthalmopathy and Graves' hyperthyroidism. Study observations and caveats: An approximately 82% specificity and 87.88% sensitivity were achieved by a 13-signature model that separated ophthalmopathy from stable hyperthyroidism.

The authors enrolled newly diagnosed hyperthyroidism patients aged 18 to 65 with under 2 months' duration. Points on this clonotype: Its antigen is still unknown.

The authors amplified TCR beta CDR3 regions from RNA transcripts. First-round RT-PCR relied on HTBI primers, and a second-round multiplex PCR came next. TCRdb re-analysed the multiplex PCR reads in MiXCR, keeping a single row per CDR3 protein. The profile shows over 500,000 distinct CDR3 sequences, approximately 21% of them singletons. The ends were cut back, 5 bases at V and 4 bases at J, with 18 bases in the middle. CDR3 length equals 16 residues. Germline V lookup: CDR1 SGHAT, CDR2 FQNNGV. The J gene is TRBJ1-5, the V gene TRBV11-2, with D possibly being TRBD1 (5 bases). This clonotype was obtained from a woman under 30 with stable Graves' hyperthyroidism. Some clones in this sample may be carry-over from other donors' samples. Input material: peripheral blood. The CDR3 protein is CASSPWWAGINQPQHF. The CDR3 bases are TGTGCCAGCAGCCCGTGGTGGGCAGGGATTAATCAGCCCCAGCATTTT.